These T cell receptor beta chains were read from a single sample in a study of breast tumors, draining lymph nodes, adjacent tissues. TCRdb recomputed calls from the multiplex PCR reads with MiXCR, one row per CDR3 protein. The repertoire holds tens of thousands of distinct CDR3 sequences, under 55% seen once, with about 11% in the top ten. The sequenced sample consisted of breast tumor tissue. The origin of the receptors is a female donor with breast cancer. Some clones in this sample may be carry-over from other donors' samples. The CDR3 runs from the conserved cysteine through the conserved F or W. The D gene is left open where the match is weak. Clone size is stated in some rows and not others, as once, few, many or a class when expanded.

j_call: TRBJ2-6; d_call: -; v_call: TRBV29-1; clone_size: medium-sized; cdr3_aa: CSVDSSGANVLTF; cdr3_nt: TGCAGCGTTGACAGCTCTGGGGCCAACGTCCTGACTTTC
j_call: TRBJ2-1; d_call: -; v_call: TRBV6-6; clone_size: many; cdr3_aa: CASSYQGSPYNEQFF; cdr3_nt: TGTGCCAGCAGTTACCAGGGGTCCCCCTACAATGAGCAGTTCTTC
j_call: TRBJ2-7; d_call: -; v_call: TRBV20-1; clone_size: many; cdr3_aa: CSARDLRGVSNSYEQYF; cdr3_nt: TGCAGTGCTAGAGATCTTCGCGGGGTTTCTAACTCCTACGAGCAGTACTTC
j_call: TRBJ2-7; d_call: TRBD2; v_call: TRBV20-1; clone_size: -; cdr3_aa: CSATLLGTSGSEQYF; cdr3_nt: TGCAGTGCTACCCTATTAGGGACTAGCGGGAGTGAGCAGTACTTC
j_call: TRBJ1-4; d_call: -; v_call: TRBV6-5; clone_size: -; cdr3_aa: CASSFQSTNEKLFF; cdr3_nt: TGTGCCAGCAGCTTCCAGAGCACAAATGAAAAACTGTTTTTT
j_call: TRBJ2-3; d_call: TRBD2; v_call: TRBV20-1; clone_size: -; cdr3_aa: CSASPGLAGVISDTQYF; cdr3_nt: TGCAGTGCTAGCCCGGGACTAGCGGGAGTTATCTCAGATACGCAGTATTTT
j_call: TRBJ2-5; d_call: TRBD1; v_call: TRBV19; clone_size: many; cdr3_aa: CASTLRKDRVETQYF; cdr3_nt: TGTGCCAGTACCCTAAGAAAGGACAGGGTGGAGACCCAGTACTTC
j_call: TRBJ2-7; d_call: TRBD1; v_call: TRBV6-1; clone_size: -; cdr3_aa: CASGRATGGFGEQYF; cdr3_nt: TGTGCCAGCGGCCGAGCGACAGGGGGCTTCGGGGAGCAGTACTTC
j_call: TRBJ2-3; d_call: -; v_call: TRBV19; clone_size: medium-sized; cdr3_aa: CASSDGDWGDTQYF; cdr3_nt: TGTGCCAGTAGTGACGGGGACTGGGGGGATACGCAGTATTTT
j_call: TRBJ2-7; d_call: -; v_call: TRBV20-1; clone_size: -; cdr3_aa: CSARGDGIYEQYF; cdr3_nt: TGCAGTGCTAGAGGGGACGGGATTTACGAGCAGTACTTC
j_call: TRBJ2-3; d_call: TRBD2; v_call: TRBV20-1; clone_size: many; cdr3_aa: CSALAASTDTQYF; cdr3_nt: TGCAGTGCACTAGCGGCCAGCACAGATACGCAGTATTTT
j_call: TRBJ1-5; d_call: -; v_call: TRBV4-1; clone_size: many; cdr3_aa: CASSKDSNQPQHF; cdr3_nt: TGCGCCAGCAGCAAGGACAGTAATCAGCCCCAGCATTTT
j_call: TRBJ2-1; d_call: TRBD2; v_call: TRBV7-9; clone_size: many; cdr3_aa: CASSSKTSAEQFF; cdr3_nt: TGTGCCAGCAGCTCGAAGACTAGCGCAGAGCAGTTCTTC
j_call: TRBJ1-2; d_call: -; v_call: TRBV9; clone_size: -; cdr3_aa: CASSVGGNYGYTF; cdr3_nt: TGTGCCAGCAGCGTGGGAGGGAACTATGGCTACACCTTC
j_call: TRBJ2-5; d_call: -; v_call: TRBV20-1; clone_size: many; cdr3_aa: CSAKTGQGLETQYF; cdr3_nt: TGCAGTGCTAAAACAGGACAAGGTTTAGAGACCCAGTACTTC
j_call: TRBJ2-1; d_call: TRBD2; v_call: TRBV19; clone_size: many; cdr3_aa: CASRPLGGSGSSYNEQFF; cdr3_nt: TGTGCCAGTAGACCTCTAGGGGGTAGCGGGAGCTCCTACAATGAGCAGTTCTTC
j_call: TRBJ1-3; d_call: -; v_call: TRBV20-1; clone_size: -; cdr3_aa: CSAARGINTIYF; cdr3_nt: TGCAGTGCCGCCCGGGGGATCAACACCATATATTTT
j_call: TRBJ1-5; d_call: -; v_call: TRBV7-2; clone_size: -; cdr3_aa: CASSLVGTEENQPQHF; cdr3_nt: TGTGCCAGCAGCTTAGTGGGCACCGAGGAAAATCAGCCCCAGCATTTT
j_call: TRBJ1-5; d_call: -; v_call: TRBV12-3/TRBV12-4; clone_size: -; cdr3_aa: CASSLRTRGGQPQHF; cdr3_nt: TGTGCCAGCAGTCTCAGGACCAGGGGAGGTCAGCCCCAGCATTTT
j_call: TRBJ1-2; d_call: -; v_call: TRBV5-6; clone_size: -; cdr3_aa: CASSSLGYGYTF; cdr3_nt: TGTGCCAGCAGCAGTCTGGGCTATGGCTACACCTTC
j_call: TRBJ2-1; d_call: -; v_call: TRBV14; clone_size: many; cdr3_aa: CASSQLQPMLYNEQFF; cdr3_nt: TGTGCCAGCAGCCAGCTCCAACCCATGCTTTACAATGAGCAGTTCTTC
j_call: TRBJ2-1; d_call: TRBD2; v_call: TRBV20-1; clone_size: many; cdr3_aa: CSARGPGGSSGRSDEQFF; cdr3_nt: TGCAGTGCTAGGGGGCCGGGGGGTTCTAGCGGGAGATCCGATGAGCAGTTCTTC
j_call: TRBJ2-7; d_call: -; v_call: TRBV27; clone_size: many; cdr3_aa: CASSTGLVPYEQYF; cdr3_nt: TGTGCCAGCAGTACGGGGCTCGTCCCCTACGAGCAGTACTTC
j_call: TRBJ2-7; d_call: -; v_call: TRBV7-9; clone_size: -; cdr3_aa: CASSLEWQGGAYEQYF; cdr3_nt: TGTGCCAGCAGCTTAGAATGGCAGGGGGGCGCGTACGAGCAGTACTTC
j_call: TRBJ1-2; d_call: -; v_call: TRBV20-1; clone_size: many; cdr3_aa: CSALRTGLYGYTF; cdr3_nt: TGCAGTGCTCTCCGGACCGGACTCTATGGCTACACCTTC
j_call: TRBJ2-3; d_call: TRBD1; v_call: TRBV7-8; clone_size: many; cdr3_aa: CASSWDSGTDTQYF; cdr3_nt: TGTGCCAGCAGCTGGGACAGCGGCACAGATACGCAGTATTTT
j_call: TRBJ1-4; d_call: -; v_call: TRBV19; clone_size: many; cdr3_aa: CASRNRQVNNEKLFF; cdr3_nt: TGTGCCAGTAGGAATCGACAGGTTAATAATGAAAAACTGTTTTTT
j_call: TRBJ2-3; d_call: -; v_call: TRBV5-6; clone_size: -; cdr3_aa: CASSSRAGGTDTQYF; cdr3_nt: TGTGCCAGCAGCTCCCGGGCAGGGGGCACAGATACGCAGTATTTT
j_call: TRBJ1-3; d_call: -; v_call: TRBV30; clone_size: many; cdr3_aa: CASQGSGNTIYF; cdr3_nt: TGTGCCTCGCAGGGATCTGGAAACACCATATATTTT
j_call: TRBJ1-1; d_call: -; v_call: TRBV10-3; clone_size: many; cdr3_aa: CAISEEGANTEAFF; cdr3_nt: TGTGCCATCAGTGAGGAGGGCGCGAACACTGAAGCTTTCTTT
j_call: TRBJ2-2; d_call: TRBD2; v_call: TRBV7-3; clone_size: -; cdr3_aa: CASSLEGTSGSTGELFF; cdr3_nt: TGTGCCAGCAGCTTAGAGGGGACTAGCGGGAGCACCGGGGAGCTGTTTTTT
j_call: TRBJ1-5; d_call: -; v_call: TRBV5-1; clone_size: many; cdr3_aa: CASSPGQSNQPQHF; cdr3_nt: TGCGCCAGCAGCCCCGGACAGAGCAATCAGCCCCAGCATTTT
j_call: TRBJ1-1; d_call: -; v_call: TRBV29-1; clone_size: -; cdr3_aa: CSVGDGYTEAFF; cdr3_nt: TGCAGCGTTGGGGACGGATACACTGAAGCTTTCTTT
j_call: TRBJ2-6; d_call: -; v_call: TRBV9; clone_size: -; cdr3_aa: CASSVEYGANVLTF; cdr3_nt: TGTGCCAGCAGCGTAGAGTACGGGGCCAACGTCCTGACTTTC
j_call: TRBJ2-5; d_call: TRBD2; v_call: TRBV2; clone_size: -; cdr3_aa: CASRGRAGGGETQYF; cdr3_nt: TGTGCCAGCAGGGGTCGAGCGGGAGGAGGGGAGACCCAGTACTTC
j_call: TRBJ2-2; d_call: -; v_call: TRBV7-3; clone_size: many; cdr3_aa: CASSLGGKGELFF; cdr3_nt: TGTGCCAGCAGCTTAGGCGGGAAAGGGGAGCTGTTTTTT
j_call: TRBJ2-2; d_call: TRBD2; v_call: TRBV6-2/TRBV6-3; clone_size: many; cdr3_aa: CASSSIRREVTGELFF; cdr3_nt: TGTGCCAGCAGTTCCATCCGACGGGAGGTCACCGGGGAGCTGTTTTTT
j_call: TRBJ2-7; d_call: -; v_call: TRBV9; clone_size: many; cdr3_aa: CASSVDRSHEQYF; cdr3_nt: TGTGCCAGCAGCGTAGACAGGTCCCACGAGCAGTACTTC
j_call: TRBJ2-1; d_call: TRBD1; v_call: TRBV24-1; clone_size: -; cdr3_aa: CATSLQGAHNEQFF; cdr3_nt: TGTGCCACCAGCCTCCAGGGGGCACACAATGAGCAGTTCTTC
j_call: TRBJ2-7; d_call: TRBD2; v_call: TRBV7-9; clone_size: -; cdr3_aa: CASSEGLAGGADAQYF; cdr3_nt: TGTGCCAGCAGCGAGGGACTAGCGGGCGGGGCAGATGCGCAGTACTTC
j_call: TRBJ1-4; d_call: TRBD1; v_call: TRBV5-1; clone_size: -; cdr3_aa: CASSLTGTGDEKLFF; cdr3_nt: TGCGCCAGCAGCTTGACCGGGACAGGCGATGAAAAACTGTTTTTT
j_call: TRBJ2-5; d_call: -; v_call: TRBV10-1; clone_size: -; cdr3_aa: CASCSASSLGGGQGDQETQYF; cdr3_nt: TGCGCCAGCTGCAGTGCCAGCAGCTTAGGAGGGGGGCAAGGCGACCAAGAGACCCAGTACTTC
j_call: TRBJ1-2; d_call: -; v_call: TRBV7-3; clone_size: -; cdr3_aa: CASREGFGYTF; cdr3_nt: TGTGCCAGCAGGGAGGGCTTTGGCTACACCTTC
j_call: TRBJ2-1; d_call: TRBD2; v_call: TRBV7-2; clone_size: many; cdr3_aa: CASSKVGTSGTRGEQFF; cdr3_nt: TGTGCCAGCAGCAAAGTCGGGACTAGCGGGACAAGAGGTGAGCAGTTCTTC